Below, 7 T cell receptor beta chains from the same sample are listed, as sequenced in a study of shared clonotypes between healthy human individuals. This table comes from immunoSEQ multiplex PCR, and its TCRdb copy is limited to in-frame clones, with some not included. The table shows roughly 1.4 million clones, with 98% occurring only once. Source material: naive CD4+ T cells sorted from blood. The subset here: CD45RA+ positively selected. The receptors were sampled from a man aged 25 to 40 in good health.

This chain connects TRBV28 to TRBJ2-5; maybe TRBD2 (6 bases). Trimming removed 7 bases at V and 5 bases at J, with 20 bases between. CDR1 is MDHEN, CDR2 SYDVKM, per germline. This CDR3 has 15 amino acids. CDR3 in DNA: TGTGCCAGCACGGGGACTGGGTTCAAGGGGGAGACCCAGTACTTC. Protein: CASTGTGFKGETQYF.

CDR3 region: CASSLRTGANVLTF. CDR3 nucleotides: TGTGCCAGCAGCTTGCGAACTGGGGCCAACGTCCTGACTTTC. The chain couples TRBV5-4 to TRBJ2-6; D call uncertain. Trimming took off 1 base at V and 2 bases at J, with 4 bases between the two ends. This CDR3 has 14 amino acids. Germline V gene data show CDR1 as SGHNT and CDR2 as YYREEE (reference sequence).

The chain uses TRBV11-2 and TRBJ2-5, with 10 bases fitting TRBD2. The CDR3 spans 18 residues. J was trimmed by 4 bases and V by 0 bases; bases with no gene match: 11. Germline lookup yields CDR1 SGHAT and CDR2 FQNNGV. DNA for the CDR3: TGTGCCAGCAGCTTAGAACTTTCAGCGGGAGGGCCCGGAGAGACCCAGTACTTC. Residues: CASSLELSAGGPGETQYF.

CDR3 nucleotides: TGTGCCAGCAGCCAAGCAGGGTCCCAAGAGACCCAGTACTTC. Translating gives CASSQAGSQETQYF. V usage is TRBV6-6 and J usage is TRBJ2-5; perhaps TRBD1 as D (5 bases). V gave up 6 bases and J gave up 1 base, with 12 bases separating them. The CDR3 is 14 amino acids. Germline V lookup: CDR1 MNHNY, CDR2 SVGAGI (reference sequence).

The CDR3 region is CATQRMGNEKLFF. Here the CDR3 DNA reads TGTGCCACCCAAAGGATGGGAAATGAAAAACTGTTTTTT. V gene TRBV10-3 combines with J gene TRBJ1-4; no clear D gene. Trimming shortened V by 10 bases and J by 5 bases, and 14 bases separated the two germline ends. CDR1 is ENHRY and CDR2 is SYGVKD in the germline V gene. This CDR3 spans 13 amino acids.

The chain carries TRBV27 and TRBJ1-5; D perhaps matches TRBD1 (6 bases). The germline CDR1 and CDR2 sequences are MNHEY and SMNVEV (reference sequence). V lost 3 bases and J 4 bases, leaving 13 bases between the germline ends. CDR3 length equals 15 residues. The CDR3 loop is CASSLRGQGNQPQHF. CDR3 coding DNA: TGTGCCAGCAGTTTGCGGGGGCAGGGTAATCAGCCCCAGCATTTT.

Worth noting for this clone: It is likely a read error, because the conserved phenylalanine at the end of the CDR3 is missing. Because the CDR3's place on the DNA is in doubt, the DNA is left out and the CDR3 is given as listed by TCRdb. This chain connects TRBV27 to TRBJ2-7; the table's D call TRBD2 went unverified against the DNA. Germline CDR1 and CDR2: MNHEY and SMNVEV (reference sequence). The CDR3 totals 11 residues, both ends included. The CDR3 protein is CASSFPPPHAG.